This TCR beta chain emerged from a study of cytomegalovirus exposure and HLA in healthy donors. Background on the study: The 100 million to 140 million unique TCR beta sequences, from around 200 million T cells, were found by an earlier analysis. Of the donors genotyped, some 400 in all, 80% to 85% fell in the Caucasian-associated ancestry cluster.

Findings of the study overall: A few V segments could not be told apart, such as TRBV6-2 and TRBV6-3, and were left out. A later examination showed that TCR association rates differed by HLA locus, with DRB1 most and HLA-C fewest.

This clone was observed a few times. The antigen is not known. Sequence at one end of the junction differs from germline and may be a read error. PCR used 60 Vbeta primers and 13 Jbeta primers. Libraries were prepared by immunoSEQ multiplex PCR; TCRdb keeps only in-frame clonotypes and omits some of them. Altogether about 140,000 clones are present, around three quarters being singletons, with the ten largest covering approximately 7%. This CDR3 comprises 18 residues. Per the germline V gene, CDR1 is SSHAT and CDR2 is FNYEAQ (reference sequence). Source material: PBMCs. The chain has TRBV7-7 and TRBJ1-4, with a possible D match to TRBD1 (5 bases). The sequence came from a man aged 35 to 55 in good health and CMV-seropositive. CDR3 sequence reads: CASRAWRGREATNEKLFF. CDR3 nucleotide sequence: TGTGCTAGCAGGGCTTGGAGGGGTAGGGAAGCAACTAATGAAAAACTGTTTTTT.